This T cell receptor beta chain was documented in a study of blood T cells in healthy people across ages. The use of a sample-barcoded 5' primer and a J-beta primer mix characterized a second PCR of about 7 to 12 cycles. TCRdb independently ran MiXCR on the 5' RACE reads; one entry per CDR3 protein. This table holds about 640,000 distinct CDR3 sequences, around 54% found once. The sequencing input was blood. This clonotype was sampled from a man aged 60 to 75 in good health.

The CDR3 DNA reads TGCAGTGCTAGGCTAGTGGGACTCTACACAGATACGCAGTATTTT. Protein product: CSARLVGLYTDTQYF. V is TRBV20-1 and J is TRBJ2-3, with D possibly matching TRBD2 (6 bases). The V gene lost 3 bases and the J gene lost 2 bases, with 15 bases spanning the gap. The CDR3 is 15 amino acids. CDR1 and CDR2 from the germline V gene are DFQATT and SNEGSKA (reference sequence).